Following are 25 T cell receptor beta chains from one sample sequenced in a study of cytomegalovirus exposure and HLA in healthy donors. PCR was performed using 60 Vbeta and 13 Jbeta primers. The method was immunoSEQ multiplex PCR; TCRdb's version includes in-frame clones alone and lacks a portion of them. The sample carries 120,000 or so clones, 80% to 85% recorded once. Sequences were obtained from PBMCs. Receptor source: an older woman in good health and CMV-seropositive.

This clone was seen a single time. The chain combines TRBV19 with TRBJ1-5, with 8 bases identical to TRBD1. Germline values: CDR1 LNHDA, CDR2 SQIVND (reference sequence). The CDR3 is 15 residues long. V dropped 3 bases and J dropped 4; count of bases not matched to a gene: 5. The CDR3 nucleotides read TGTGCCAGTAGTATCGGACAGGGTAAGAATCAGCCCCAGCATTTT. It translates to CASSIGQGKNQPQHF.

The chain is built from TRBV28 and TRBJ1-2; TRBD1 is a possible D gene (5 bases). V lost 2 bases and J 7 bases, leaving 23 bases between the germline ends. There are 17 residues in the CDR3. CDR1 and CDR2 (germline): MDHEN, SYDVKM. CDR3 loop: CASSLLPSGLRSSGYTF. The CDR3 DNA reads TGTGCCAGCAGTTTACTCCCCTCGGGACTCCGGTCCAGTGGCTACACCTTC.

The rearrangement links TRBV9 to TRBJ2-3; 9 bases match TRBD2. The CDR3 extends over 20 amino acids. CDR1 is SGDLS and CDR2 is YYNGEE in the germline V gene. V was clipped by 0 bases and J by 3 bases; unmatched bases: 17. Here the CDR3 reads CASSVALGRGLANRTDTQYF. The CDR3 nucleotides read TGTGCCAGCAGCGTAGCTTTGGGACGGGGACTAGCTAATCGGACAGATACGCAGTATTTT. The variable domain in full, with the rest retrieved from reference TRBV9 and TRBJ2-3, is DSGVTQTPKHLITATGQRVTLRCSPRSGDLSVYWYQQSLDQGLQFLIQYYNGEERAKGNILERFSAQQFPDLHSELNLSSLELGDSALYFCASSVALGRGLANRTDTQYFGPGTRLTVL.

V gene TRBV29-1 combines with J gene TRBJ2-3; 8 bases align to TRBD2. The CDR3 covers 16 residues. Trimming removed 1 base from V and 3 bases from J; junction bases left unmatched: 9. Germline CDR1 reads SQVTM; CDR2 reads ANQGSEA. CDR3 sequence (DNA): TGCAGCGTTGAAGGAGGGCAGACTAGCGTTACAGATACGCAGTATTTT. The encoded protein is CSVEGGQTSVTDTQYF.

The chain uses TRBV4-1 and TRBJ2-7; 7 bases fit TRBD1. Germline CDR1 MGHRA, CDR2 YSYEKL. The CDR3 has 14 amino acids. J was trimmed by 4 bases and V by 0 bases; bases with no gene match: 3. The CDR3 is CASSQDRGNYEQYF. DNA for the CDR3: TGCGCCAGCAGCCAAGACAGGGGGAATTACGAGCAGTACTTC.

This chain uses TRBV7-8 with TRBJ2-1; TRBD2 aligns across 7 bases. Unmatched junction bases numbered 1, after V lost 1 base and J lost 7 bases. The CDR3 has 13 amino acids. Germline assignment: CDR1 SGHVS and CDR2 FQNEAQ. The CDR3 DNA is TGTGCCAGCAGCTTAGGCGGGAGAAATGAGCAGTTCTTC. This sequence encodes CASSLGGRNEQFF.

The chain carries TRBV28 and TRBJ1-5; D remains ambiguous. Between the trimmed V and J ends, which lost 3 bases and 3 bases, there was a span of 12 bases. The length of the CDR3 is 15 residues. The germline gives CDR1 MDHEN, CDR2 SYDVKM. CDR3 region: CASSFGGSLNQPQHF. DNA for the CDR3: TGTGCCAGCAGTTTTGGAGGGTCCCTCAATCAGCCCCAGCATTTT.

This clone was seen only once. The rearrangement joins TRBV6-6 to TRBJ1-1; no clear D gene. The CDR3 consists of 14 residues. Germline values: CDR1 MNHNY, CDR2 SVGAGI (reference sequence). The V and J ends lost 2 bases and 5 bases respectively, with 12 bases between them. The CDR3 here is CASSYTTGGTEAFF. The DNA for the CDR3 is TGTGCCAGCAGTTACACGACCGGAGGAACTGAAGCTTTCTTT.

The CDR3 DNA follows: TGTGCCAGCAGCGGGCTGCACAATGAGCAGTTCTTC. This translates into CASSGLHNEQFF. The chain is built from TRBV4-2 and TRBJ2-1; D unclear. V was trimmed by 5 bases and J by 5 bases, leaving 7 bases between them. The germline CDR1 and CDR2 sequences are LGHNA and YNFKEQ. The CDR3 sequence is 12 residues long.

Written as DNA, the CDR3 is TGTGCCAGCAGCTTAGATTCCACAGCCCACGGCTCTGGAAACACCATATATTTT. Its protein is CASSLDSTAHGSGNTIYF. The gene calls are TRBV11-2 and TRBJ1-3; no firm D call. The CDR3 runs 18 residues. V was pared by 0 bases and J by 0 bases, with 15 bases between. The germline CDR1 and CDR2 sequences are SGHAT and FQNNGV. Supplemented by reference TRBV11-2 and TRBJ1-3, the full variable domain reads EAGVAQSPRYKIIEKRQSVAFWCNPISGHATLYWYQQILGQGPKLLIQFQNNGVVDDSQLPKDRFSAERLKGVDSTLKIQPAKLEDSAVYLCASSLDSTAHGSGNTIYFGEGSWLTVV.

The V call is TRBV7-6, the J call TRBJ1-4; D may be TRBD1 (5 bases). V was pared by 2 bases and J by 3 bases, with 16 bases between. From germline, CDR1 is SGHVS and CDR2 FNYEAQ. This CDR3 is 17 amino acids long. The CDR3 DNA follows: TGTGCCAGCAGCTTAACTACCGGGGGTCGATCTAATGAAAAACTGTTTTTT. Residues: CASSLTTGGRSNEKLFF.

This clone was seen once. The chain is built from TRBV4-1 and TRBJ2-1; D perhaps matches TRBD1 (6 bases). Trimming removed 3 bases from V and 6 bases from J, with 18 bases in between. There are 16 residues in the CDR3. CDR1 is MGHRA and CDR2 is YSYEKL in the germline V gene. The CDR3 sequence is CASSQPARGRGNEQFF. The CDR3, as DNA: TGCGCCAGCAGCCAGCCAGCCAGGGGAAGGGGCAATGAGCAGTTCTTC.

This clone was seen just once. This chain joins TRBV6-1 and TRBJ1-5, with unresolved D. CDR1 is MNHNS, CDR2 SASEGT, per germline. V was cut by 2 bases and J by 0 bases, with 17 bases left in between. The CDR3 is 18 residues long. For the CDR3, the DNA is TGTGCCAGCAGTGAAATTTTAATTGGCCCGTTTAGCAATCAGCCCCAGCATTTT. Its translation: CASSEILIGPFSNQPQHF.

This chain uses TRBV19 with TRBJ1-1; TRBD1 might be the D (5 bases). The germline V and J ends were trimmed by 0 bases and 4 bases, with 6 bases remaining between them. CDR3 length: 13 residues. CDR1 and CDR2 (germline): LNHDA, SQIVND (reference sequence). CDR3: CASSIDRATEAFF. Here the CDR3 DNA reads TGTGCCAGTAGTATAGACAGGGCCACTGAAGCTTTCTTT.

This rearrangement joins TRBV7-9 to TRBJ1-2, with TRBD1 matching 7 bases. V shed 4 bases and J 8 bases; nucleotides not matched to a gene: 13. The CDR3 has 15 amino acids. In germline, CDR1 is SEHNR, CDR2 FQNEAQ (reference sequence). CDR3 sequence (DNA): TGTGCCAGCAGCTCCTCGACAGGGCCCCGTCGAGGCTACACCTTC. Translated, it gives CASSSSTGPRRGYTF.

The rearrangement uses TRBV7-2 and TRBJ2-1; TRBD2 aligns across 11 bases. Germline CDR1 reads SGHTA; CDR2 reads FQGNSA. V was clipped by 1 base and J by 0 bases; unmatched bases: 8. This CDR3 region has 19 residues. DNA of the CDR3: TGTGCCAGCAGCTTAGTGGGACTAGCGGATATAAGCTCCTACAATGAGCAGTTCTTC. It encodes CASSLVGLADISSYNEQFF.

The V gene is TRBV5-5, the J gene TRBJ1-2; tentatively, D is TRBD1 (5 bases). The V and J ends lost 1 base and 2 bases respectively, with 12 bases between them. This CDR3 spans 15 amino acids. Germline V gene sequence: CDR1 SGHKS, CDR2 YYEKEE (reference sequence). CDR3 DNA sequence: TGTGCCAGCAGCTTGATTGGGGGGGACAACTATGGCTACACCTTC. It specifies CASSLIGGDNYGYTF.

This chain connects TRBV11-2 to TRBJ2-7, with D perhaps TRBD2 (5 bases). Between the trimmed V and J ends, which lost 1 base and 7 bases, there was a span of 11 bases. The V gene's germline CDR1 is SGHAT and CDR2 FQNNGV. This CDR3 comprises 13 residues. The CDR3 DNA reads as TGTGCCAGCAGCTTAGGAAATCGAGGGGAGCAGTACTTC. Its translation is CASSLGNRGEQYF.

This chain uses TRBV7-3 with TRBJ2-7; tentative D call: TRBD1 (5 bases). V was pared by 2 bases and J by 7 bases, with 9 bases between. In germline, CDR1 is SGHTA, CDR2 FQGTGA. The CDR3 consists of 12 residues. CDR3 region: CASSLFKGEQYF. The CDR3 DNA follows: TGTGCCAGCAGCTTATTTAAGGGGGAGCAGTACTTC.

The chain has TRBV2 and TRBJ1-5, with a weak D call TRBD1 (6 bases). CDR1 and CDR2 (germline): SNHLY, FYNNEI. The CDR3 contains 14 residues. V lost 5 bases, J lost 6 bases, and 14 bases lay in between. This CDR3 is CASSSHREGQPQHF. The DNA of the CDR3 is TGTGCCAGCAGTTCCCACAGGGAAGGTCAGCCCCAGCATTTT.

The table lists this clone with a few counts. The V and J genes are TRBV6-1 and TRBJ1-5, with 9 bases identical to TRBD1. Germline CDR1 MNHNS, CDR2 SASEGT. The CDR3 spans 13 residues. The J segment lost 9 bases and the V segment lost 7 bases, leaving 7 bases of the junction unmatched. The chain's CDR3 is CASIPGQGPPQHF. DNA for the CDR3: TGTGCCAGCATCCCGGGACAGGGTCCGCCCCAGCATTTT.

The genes are TRBV7-2 and TRBJ2-5, with 7 bases that match TRBD2. The CDR3 loop spans 13 amino acids. Germline trimming cut 5 bases from V and 5 bases from J; bases unmatched to any gene: 5. Germline V gene lookup returns CDR1 SGHTA and CDR2 FQGNSA. CDR3: CASSRREGETQYF. CDR3 in DNA: TGTGCCAGCAGCCGTAGGGAGGGGGAGACCCAGTACTTC.

This clone was counted a few times. The chain uses TRBV7-9 and TRBJ1-4; possibly TRBD1 for D (5 bases). This CDR3 comprises 18 residues. Trimming cost V 1 base and J 0 bases, with 15 bases left between them. Per germline, CDR1 SEHNR and CDR2 FQNEAQ (reference sequence). CDR3 loop: CASSLGQGRAATNEKLFF. CDR3 nucleotide sequence: TGTGCCAGCAGCTTAGGGCAGGGCAGAGCTGCAACTAATGAAAAACTGTTTTTT.

The V gene is TRBV11-2, the J gene TRBJ2-3; D call uncertain. The germline V gene has CDR1 SGHAT and CDR2 FQNNGV. The length of the CDR3 is 14 residues. Deletions cut 5 bases from V and 2 bases from J, with 11 bases between. CDR3: CASSPRLFTDTQYF. CDR3 coding DNA: TGTGCCAGCAGCCCCCGACTGTTCACAGATACGCAGTATTTT.

The CDR3 DNA reads as TGTGCCAGCAGCCCGGGACTAGCGGCAACCAATGAGCAGTTCTTC. Translation: CASSPGLAATNEQFF. V is TRBV7-3 and J is TRBJ2-1; 11 nucleotides match TRBD2. V shed 5 bases and J 6 bases; nucleotides not matched to a gene: 6. The CDR3 loop spans 15 amino acids. In germline, CDR1 is SGHTA, CDR2 FQGTGA.